These T cell receptor beta chains were read from a single sample in a study of blood T cells in healthy people across ages. Each CDR3 protein is one row after TCRdb ran MiXCR on the 5' RACE reads. The table shows 700,000 to 900,000 distinct CDR3 sequences, with about a quarter occurring only once. These data were also reused for a study on T cells of mothers and their children.

The specimen sequenced was blood. The receptors were gathered from a boy aged 5-17 years in good health. Each CDR3 is given without its conserved first and last residue.

J gene	V gene	CDR3 protein
TRBJ1-1	TRBV20-1	SARGGTGYTEAF
-	TRBV6-1	ASSEVRQGYEQY
TRBJ2-5	TRBV12-3/TRBV12-4	ASTQGGASGAQETQY
TRBJ2-5	TRBV2	ASSERAGASSAQY
-	TRBV30	AWGQGSYEQY
TRBJ1-1	TRBV5-6	ASSLISAEDTEAF
-	TRBV12-3/TRBV12-4	ASSLGTYEQF
TRBJ2-5	TRBV7-8	ASSLQRTSGGHETQY
TRBJ1-5	TRBV6-5	ASSARGNQPQH
TRBJ2-7	TRBV6-6	ASSFGTGPLEQY
TRBJ2-1	TRBV7-3	ASSLTTGHEQF
TRBJ2-3	TRBV7-8	ASSLVDGRVSDTQY
TRBJ2-7	TRBV15	ATSRESSYEQY
TRBJ2-5	TRBV20-1	SAREPGQRETQY
TRBJ1-1	TRBV14	ASSQHRGRTEAF